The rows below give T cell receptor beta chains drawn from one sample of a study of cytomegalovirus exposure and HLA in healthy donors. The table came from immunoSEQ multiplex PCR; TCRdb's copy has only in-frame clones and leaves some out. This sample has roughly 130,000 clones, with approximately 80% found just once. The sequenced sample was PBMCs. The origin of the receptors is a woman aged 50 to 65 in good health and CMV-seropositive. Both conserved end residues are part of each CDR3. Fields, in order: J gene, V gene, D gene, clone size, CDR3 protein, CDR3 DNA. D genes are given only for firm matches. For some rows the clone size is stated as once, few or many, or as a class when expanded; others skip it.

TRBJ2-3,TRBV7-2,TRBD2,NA,CASSIGLAGGADTQYF,TGTGCCAGCAGCATAGGACTAGCGGGGGGGGCAGATACGCAGTATTTT
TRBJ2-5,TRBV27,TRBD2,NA,CASSFLAGVRYQETQYF,TGTGCCAGCAGTTTTCTAGCGGGGGTTAGGTACCAAGAGACCCAGTACTTC
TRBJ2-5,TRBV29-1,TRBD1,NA,CSVSGTGETQYF,TGCAGCGTATCCGGGACAGGGGAGACCCAGTACTTC
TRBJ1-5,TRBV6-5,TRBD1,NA,CASSRGQVYQPQHF,TGTGCCAGCAGCAGGGGACAGGTTTATCAGCCCCAGCATTTT
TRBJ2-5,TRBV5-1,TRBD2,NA,CASSRTAGASGETQYF,TGCGCCAGCAGCCGTACAGCGGGGGCCTCCGGAGAGACCCAGTACTTC
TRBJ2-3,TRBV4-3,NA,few,CASSQGGMVVDTQYF,TGCGCCAGCAGCCAGGGGGGAATGGTGGTAGATACGCAGTATTTT
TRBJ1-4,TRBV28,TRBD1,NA,CASSSLDRGGEKLFF,TGTGCCAGCAGTAGCCTCGACAGGGGGGGTGAAAAACTGTTTTTT
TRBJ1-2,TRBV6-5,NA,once,CASSYRVGANYGYTF,TGTGCCAGCAGTTACCGGGTGGGAGCTAACTATGGCTACACCTTC
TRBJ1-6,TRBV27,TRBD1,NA,CASRQGYSPLHF,TGTGCCAGCAGACAGGGGTATTCACCCCTCCACTTT
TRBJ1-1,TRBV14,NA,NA,CASSRQMNTEAFF,TGTGCCAGCAGCCGTCAGATGAACACTGAAGCTTTCTTT
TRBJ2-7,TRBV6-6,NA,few,CASSYSGVEYF,TGTGCCAGCAGTTACTCAGGGGTGGAGTACTTC
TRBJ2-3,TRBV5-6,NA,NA,CASSHSSTDTQYF,TGTGCCAGCAGCCACTCTAGCACAGATACGCAGTATTTT
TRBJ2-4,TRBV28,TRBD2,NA,CASSASRGGNIQYF,TGTGCCAGCAGTGCCTCAAGGGGAGGGAACATTCAGTACTTC
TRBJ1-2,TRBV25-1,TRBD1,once,CASSDDGWDRVNYGYTF,TGTGCCAGCAGTGATGATGGGTGGGACAGGGTTAACTATGGCTACACCTTC
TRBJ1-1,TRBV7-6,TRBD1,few,CASSLQAGTAGTEAFF,TGTGCCAGCAGCTTACAAGCTGGGACAGCGGGCACTGAAGCTTTCTTT
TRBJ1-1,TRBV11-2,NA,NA,CASSLTGRDTEAFF,TGTGCCAGCAGCTTAACGGGAAGGGACACTGAAGCTTTCTTT
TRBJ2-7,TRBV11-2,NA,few,CASSLEGTGTYEQYF,TGTGCCAGCAGCTTAGAAGGTACAGGAACGTACGAGCAGTACTTC
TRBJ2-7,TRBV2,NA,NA,CASTGQIYEQYF,TGTGCCAGCACAGGACAGATCTACGAGCAGTACTTC
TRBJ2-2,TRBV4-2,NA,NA,CASSQSGEGTGELFF,TGTGCCAGCAGCCAATCGGGAGAGGGGACCGGGGAGCTGTTTTTT
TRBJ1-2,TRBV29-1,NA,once,CSVELPGGVDYGYTF,TGCAGCGTTGAACTCCCAGGAGGAGTCGACTATGGCTACACCTTC